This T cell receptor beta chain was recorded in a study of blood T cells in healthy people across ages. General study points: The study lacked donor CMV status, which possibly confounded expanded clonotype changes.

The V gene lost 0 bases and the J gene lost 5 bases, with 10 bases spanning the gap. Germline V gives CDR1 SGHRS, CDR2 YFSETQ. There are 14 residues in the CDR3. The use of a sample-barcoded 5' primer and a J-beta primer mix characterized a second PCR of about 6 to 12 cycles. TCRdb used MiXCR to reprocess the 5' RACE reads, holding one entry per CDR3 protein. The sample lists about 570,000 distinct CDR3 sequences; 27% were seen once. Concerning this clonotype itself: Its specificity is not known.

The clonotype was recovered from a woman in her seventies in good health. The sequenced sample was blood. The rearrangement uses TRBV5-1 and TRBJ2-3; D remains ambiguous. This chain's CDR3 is CASSLARREDTQYF. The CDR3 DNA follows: TGCGCCAGCAGCTTGGCAAGGCGAGAAGATACGCAGTATTTT.